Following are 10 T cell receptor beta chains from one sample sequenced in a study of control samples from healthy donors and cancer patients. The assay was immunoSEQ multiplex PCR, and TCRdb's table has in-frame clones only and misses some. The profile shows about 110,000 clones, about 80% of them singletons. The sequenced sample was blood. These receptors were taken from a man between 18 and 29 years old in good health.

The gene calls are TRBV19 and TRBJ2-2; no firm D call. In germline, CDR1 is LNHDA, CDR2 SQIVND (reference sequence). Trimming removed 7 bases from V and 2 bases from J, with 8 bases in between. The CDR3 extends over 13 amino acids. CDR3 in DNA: TGTGCCAGTACCGAGGTAAACACCGGGGAGCTGTTTTTT. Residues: CASTEVNTGELFF.

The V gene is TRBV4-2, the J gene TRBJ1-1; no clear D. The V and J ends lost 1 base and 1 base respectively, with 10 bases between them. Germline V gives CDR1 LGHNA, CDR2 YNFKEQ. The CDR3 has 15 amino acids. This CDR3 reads CASSQALRGNTEAFF. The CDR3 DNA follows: TGTGCCAGCAGCCAAGCCCTGCGAGGGAACACTGAAGCTTTCTTT.

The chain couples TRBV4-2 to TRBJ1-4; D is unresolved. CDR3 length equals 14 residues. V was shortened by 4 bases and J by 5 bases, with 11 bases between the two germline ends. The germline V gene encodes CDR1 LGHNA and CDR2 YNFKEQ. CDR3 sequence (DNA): TGTGCCAGCAGCCGGTACGGAGAAAATGAAAAACTGTTTTTT. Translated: CASSRYGENEKLFF.

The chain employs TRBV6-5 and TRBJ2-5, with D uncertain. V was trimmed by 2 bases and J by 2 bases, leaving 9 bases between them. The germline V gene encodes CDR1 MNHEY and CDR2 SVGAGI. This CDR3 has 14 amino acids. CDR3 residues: CASSYGLGQETQYF. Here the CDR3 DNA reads TGTGCCAGCAGTTACGGCCTCGGTCAAGAGACCCAGTACTTC.

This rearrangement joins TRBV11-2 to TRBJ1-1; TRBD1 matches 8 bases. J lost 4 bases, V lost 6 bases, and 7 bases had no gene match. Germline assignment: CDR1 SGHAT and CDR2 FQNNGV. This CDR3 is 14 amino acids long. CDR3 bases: TGTGCCAGCAGGATACAGGGGGAATTCACTGAAGCTTTCTTT. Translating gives CASRIQGEFTEAFF.

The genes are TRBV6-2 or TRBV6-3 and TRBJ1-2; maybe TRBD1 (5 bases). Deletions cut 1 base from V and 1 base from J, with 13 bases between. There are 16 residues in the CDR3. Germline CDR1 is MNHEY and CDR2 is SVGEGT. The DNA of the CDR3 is TGTGCCAGCAGTTACTACCTTGGGGCCGTTAACTATGGCTACACCTTC. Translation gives CASSYYLGAVNYGYTF.

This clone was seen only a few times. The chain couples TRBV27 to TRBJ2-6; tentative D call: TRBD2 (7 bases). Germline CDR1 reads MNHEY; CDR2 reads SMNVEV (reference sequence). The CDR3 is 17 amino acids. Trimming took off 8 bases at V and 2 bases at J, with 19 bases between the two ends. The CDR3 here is CASSMRGRGTGANVLTF. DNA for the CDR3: TGTGCCAGCTCGATGCGGGGGAGGGGGACTGGGGCCAACGTCCTGACTTTC. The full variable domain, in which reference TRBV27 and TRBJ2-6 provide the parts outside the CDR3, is EAQVTQNPRYLITVTGKKLTVTCSQNMNHEYMSWYRQDPGLGLRQIYYSMNVEVTDKGDVPEGYKVSRKEKRNFPLILESPSPNQTSLYFCASSMRGRGTGANVLTFGAGSRLTVL.

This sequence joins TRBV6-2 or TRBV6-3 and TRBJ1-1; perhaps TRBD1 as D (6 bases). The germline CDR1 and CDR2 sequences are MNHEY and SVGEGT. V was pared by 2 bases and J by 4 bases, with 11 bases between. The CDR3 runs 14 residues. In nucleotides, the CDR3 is TGTGCCAGCAGTTACAGCAGGGGTGGCACTGAAGCTTTCTTT. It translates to CASSYSRGGTEAFF.

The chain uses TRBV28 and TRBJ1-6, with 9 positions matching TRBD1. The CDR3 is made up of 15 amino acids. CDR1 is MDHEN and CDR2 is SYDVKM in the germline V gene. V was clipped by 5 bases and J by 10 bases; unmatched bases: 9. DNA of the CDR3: TGTGCCAGCAGTCTAAATACAGGGGGCTACTCACCCCTCCACTTT. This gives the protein CASSLNTGGYSPLHF.

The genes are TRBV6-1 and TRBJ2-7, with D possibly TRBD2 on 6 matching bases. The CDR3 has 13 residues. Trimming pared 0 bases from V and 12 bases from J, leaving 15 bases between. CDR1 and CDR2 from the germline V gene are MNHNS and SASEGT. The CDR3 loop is CASSEAGGRKPYV. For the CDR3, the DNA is TGTGCCAGCAGTGAAGCGGGGGGTAGGAAACCGTACGTC.